This T cell receptor (beta chain) was identified during a study of blood T cell repertoires in COVID-19. Background on the study: Acute and convalescent COVID-19 samples came from the United States, Italy and Spain. PBMCs, B-cell-depleted T cells, or T cells provided the cDNA or gDNA that made up the material.

Looked up from germline, CDR1 is MNHEY and CDR2 is SMNVEV (reference sequence). The CDR3 sequence is 15 residues long. The germline V and J ends were trimmed by 2 bases and 0 bases, with 8 bases remaining between them. In the authors' workflow: The assay estimated nucleated cells by amplifying reference gene primers. Generated by immunoSEQ multiplex PCR, the TCRdb table keeps only in-frame clones and is missing some. That table is the source of V, J and clone size, and D and trimming were worked out from the DNA. The data hold 250,000 to 300,000 clones, with around nine tenths observed a single time. One Seattle source followed patients from active infection through their disease course.

The specimen sequenced was peripheral blood. J is TRBJ1-5 and V is TRBV27; no reliable D call. The source of this sequence is a woman in her 30s with COVID-19, enrolled during active disease. The CDR3 protein is CASSLGLNSNQPQHF. For the CDR3, the DNA is TGTGCCAGCAGTTTAGGACTTAATAGCAATCAGCCCCAGCATTTT.